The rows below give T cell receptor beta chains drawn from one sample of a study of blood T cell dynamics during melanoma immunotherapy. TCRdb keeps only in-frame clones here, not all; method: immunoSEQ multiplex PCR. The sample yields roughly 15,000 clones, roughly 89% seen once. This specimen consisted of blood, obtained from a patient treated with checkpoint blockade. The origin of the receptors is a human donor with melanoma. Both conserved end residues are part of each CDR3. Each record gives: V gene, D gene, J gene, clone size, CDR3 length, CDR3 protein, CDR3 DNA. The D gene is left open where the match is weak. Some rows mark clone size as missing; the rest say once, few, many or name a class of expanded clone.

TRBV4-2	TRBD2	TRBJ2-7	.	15	CASSSSGASSYEQYF	TGTGCCAGCAGTTCTAGCGGGGCTAGCTCCTACGAGCAGTACTTC
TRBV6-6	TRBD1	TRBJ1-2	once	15	CAISGGAGGSYGYTF	TGTGCCATCAGTGGGGGCGCAGGGGGCTCCTATGGCTACACCTTC
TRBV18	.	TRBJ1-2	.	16	CASSPVVQGANYGYTF	TGTGCCAGCTCACCAGTGGTACAGGGAGCTAACTATGGCTACACCTTC
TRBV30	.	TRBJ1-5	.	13	CAWSVQSNQPQHF	TGTGCCTGGAGTGTACAGAGCAACCAGCCCCAGCATTTT
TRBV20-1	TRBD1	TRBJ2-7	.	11	CSAKTGVRQYF	TGCAGTGCCAAAACAGGGGTGAGGCAGTACTTC
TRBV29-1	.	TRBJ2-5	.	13	CSVDLAGKETQYF	TGCAGCGTTGATTTGGCAGGGAAAGAGACCCAGTACTTC
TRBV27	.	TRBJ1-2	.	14	CASSFRGLNYGYTF	TGTGCCAGCAGTTTCCGGGGACTAAACTATGGCTACACCTTC
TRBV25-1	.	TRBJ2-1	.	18	CASSDPSSGHGSYNEQFF	TGTGCCAGCAGTGACCCTTCAAGCGGGCACGGATCCTACAATGAGCAGTTCTTC
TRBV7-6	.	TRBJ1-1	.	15	CASSLMGGRDQEAFF	TGTGCCAGCAGCTTAATGGGGGGTCGAGACCAAGAAGCTTTCTTT
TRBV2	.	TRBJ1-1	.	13	CASSADGNTEAFF	TGTGCCAGCAGCGCCGACGGTAACACTGAAGCTTTCTTT
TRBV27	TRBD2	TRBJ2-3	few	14	CASSSGTSQKSEYF	TGTGCCAGCAGTTCAGGGACTAGCCAGAAATCGGAGTATTTT
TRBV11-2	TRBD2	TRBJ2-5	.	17	CASSLGLAGELGWTQYF	TGTGCCAGCAGCTTAGGTTTAGCGGGAGAACTAGGTTGGACCCAGTACTTC
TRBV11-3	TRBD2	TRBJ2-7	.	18	CASSFGLAGGAHSYEQYF	TGTGCCAGCAGCTTTGGACTAGCGGGAGGTGCTCACTCCTACGAGCAGTACTTC
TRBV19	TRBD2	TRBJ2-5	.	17	CASSIDRLAGGIETQYF	TGTGCCAGTAGTATAGACCGACTAGCGGGAGGGATTGAGACCCAGTACTTC
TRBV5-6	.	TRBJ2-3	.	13	CASSLEGTDTQYF	TGTGCCAGCAGCTTGGAGGGAACAGATACGCAGTATTTT
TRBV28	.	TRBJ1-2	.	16	CASSLIGGGAAYGYTF	TGTGCCAGCAGTTTAATAGGTGGGGGGGCTGCCTATGGCTACACCTTC
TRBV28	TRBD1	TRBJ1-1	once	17	CASSSQSTGSYNTEAFF	TGTGCCAGCAGTTCGCAATCGACAGGGAGCTATAACACTGAAGCTTTCTTT
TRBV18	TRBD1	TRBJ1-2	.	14	CASSRDSDWYGYTF	TGTGCCAGCTCGCGGGACAGCGACTGGTATGGCTACACCTTC
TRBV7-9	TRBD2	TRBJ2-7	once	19	CASSRRDSQAGTSHHEQYF	TGTGCCAGCAGCAGGCGGGACAGCCAGGCCGGGACTAGCCACCACGAGCAGTACTTC
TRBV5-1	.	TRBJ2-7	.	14	CASSPVIEGSEQYF	TGCGCCAGCAGTCCCGTTATAGAAGGCAGCGAGCAGTACTTC
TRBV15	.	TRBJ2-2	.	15	CATAAYSGITGELFF	TGTGCCACCGCAGCGTATAGCGGAATAACCGGGGAGCTGTTTTTT
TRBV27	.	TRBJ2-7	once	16	CASSFSTGDQPYEQYF	TGTGCCAGCAGTTTTTCAACGGGAGATCAACCCTACGAGCAGTACTTC
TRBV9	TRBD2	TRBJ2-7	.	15	CASSVGLAEPYEQYF	TGTGCCAGCAGCGTAGGACTAGCGGAACCCTACGAGCAGTACTTC
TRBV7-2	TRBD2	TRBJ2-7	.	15	CASSQMAGGIYEQYF	TGTGCCAGCAGCCAAATGGCGGGAGGGATATACGAGCAGTACTTC
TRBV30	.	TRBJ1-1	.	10	CAQLNTEAFF	TGTGCCCAGCTGAACACTGAAGCTTTCTTT
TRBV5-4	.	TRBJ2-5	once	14	CASSAEAGYETQYF	TGTGCCAGCAGCGCGGAAGCAGGGTACGAGACCCAGTACTTC
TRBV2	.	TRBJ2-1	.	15	CASTLLGLLNNEQFF	TGTGCCAGCACCCTCCTGGGACTGTTAAACAATGAGCAGTTCTTC
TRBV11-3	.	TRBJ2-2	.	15	CASSPGLPNTGELFF	TGTGCCAGCAGCCCGGGACTCCCGAACACCGGGGAGCTGTTTTTT
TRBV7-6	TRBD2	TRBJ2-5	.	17	CASRYTEGLADQETQYF	TGTGCCAGCAGGTATACCGAAGGACTAGCGGACCAAGAGACCCAGTACTTC
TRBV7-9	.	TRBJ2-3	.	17	CASSWPAPKASTDTQYF	TGTGCCAGCAGCTGGCCAGCCCCTAAGGCGAGCACAGATACGCAGTATTTT
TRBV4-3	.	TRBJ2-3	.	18	CASSQDLLTQGSTDTQYF	TGCGCCAGCAGCCAAGATCTTCTGACCCAGGGGAGCACAGATACGCAGTATTTT
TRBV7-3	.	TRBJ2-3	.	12	CASSLDTDTQYF	TGTGCCAGCAGCTTAGACACAGATACGCAGTATTTT
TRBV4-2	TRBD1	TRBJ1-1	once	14	CASSHDRGPDEAFF	TGTGCCAGCAGCCATGACAGGGGGCCGGACGAAGCTTTCTTT
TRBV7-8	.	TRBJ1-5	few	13	CASSLGRNQPQHF	TGTGCCAGCAGCTTAGGCAGGAATCAGCCCCAGCATTTT
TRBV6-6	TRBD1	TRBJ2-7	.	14	CASKPQGAEGEQYF	TGTGCCAGCAAACCACAGGGGGCCGAGGGCGAGCAGTACTTC
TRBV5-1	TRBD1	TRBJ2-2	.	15	CASQRQGESTGELFF	TGCGCCAGTCAGAGACAGGGGGAGAGCACCGGGGAGCTGTTTTTT
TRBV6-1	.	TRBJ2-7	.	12	CASSEGLLEQYF	TGTGCCAGCAGTGAAGGACTTCTCGAGCAGTACTTC
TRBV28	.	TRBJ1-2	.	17	CASSLVSVGEANYGYTF	TGTGCCAGCAGTTTAGTTTCCGTGGGGGAGGCTAACTATGGCTACACCTTC
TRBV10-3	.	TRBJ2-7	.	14	CAISRGADGYEQYF	TGTGCCATCAGTCGGGGCGCCGACGGATACGAGCAGTACTTC
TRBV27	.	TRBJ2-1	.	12	CASSLSGNEQFF	TGTGCCAGCAGTTTAAGTGGGAATGAGCAGTTCTTC
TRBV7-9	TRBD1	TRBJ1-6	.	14	CASSQTGGNSPLHF	TGTGCCAGCAGCCAGACAGGGGGAAATTCACCCCTCCACTTT
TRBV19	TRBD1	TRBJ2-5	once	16	CASSTRRRQGMETQYF	TGTGCCAGTAGTACTCGGAGGCGACAGGGGATGGAGACCCAGTACTTC
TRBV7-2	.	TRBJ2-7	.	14	CASSSRGQIYEQYF	TGTGCCAGCAGCTCCAGGGGTCAAATCTACGAGCAGTACTTC
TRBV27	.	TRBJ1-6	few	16	CASSSDFPHTRPPLHF	TGTGCCAGCAGCTCGGACTTTCCCCACACGCGCCCACCCCTCCACTTT
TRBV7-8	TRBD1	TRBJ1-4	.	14	CASSQGQGGEKLFF	TGTGCCAGCAGCCAAGGACAGGGGGGAGAAAAACTGTTTTTT
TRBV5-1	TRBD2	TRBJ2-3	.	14	CASSLVASGRAQYF	TGCGCCAGCAGCTTGGTCGCTAGCGGGAGGGCGCAGTATTTT
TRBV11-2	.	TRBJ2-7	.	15	CASSPRSSSLYEQYF	TGTGCCAGCAGCCCGCGGTCCTCTAGCCTGTACGAGCAGTACTTC
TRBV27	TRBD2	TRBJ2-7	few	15	CASSLSPAGYYEQYF	TGTGCCAGCAGTTTATCCCCAGCGGGATACTACGAGCAGTACTTC
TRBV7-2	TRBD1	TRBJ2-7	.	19	CASSRTGTGVGIGDYEQYF	TGTGCCAGCAGTAGAACCGGGACAGGGGTTGGGATAGGGGACTACGAGCAGTACTTC
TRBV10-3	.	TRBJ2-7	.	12	CAISEGVYEQYF	TGTGCCATCAGTGAAGGGGTCTACGAGCAGTACTTC
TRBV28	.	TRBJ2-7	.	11	CASSLGRWLHF	TGTGCCAGCAGTTTGGGCAGGTGGCTGCACTTC
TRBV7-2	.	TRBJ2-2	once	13	CASSLRVFRELFF	TGTGCCAGCAGCTTACGCGTGTTCCGGGAGCTGTTTTTT
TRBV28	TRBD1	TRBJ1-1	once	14	CASSLSRGRVGAFF	TGTGCCAGCAGTTTATCCAGGGGGCGGGTGGGGGCGTTCTTT
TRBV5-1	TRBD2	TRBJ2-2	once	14	CASSFGGVTGELFF	TGCGCCAGCAGCTTTGGGGGGGTCACCGGGGAGCTGTTTTTT
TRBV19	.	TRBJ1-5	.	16	CASSILSAHSNQPQHF	TGTGCCAGTAGTATCTTGTCTGCTCATAGCAATCAGCCCCAGCATTTT
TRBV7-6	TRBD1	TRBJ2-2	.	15	CASRPGQGNTGELFF	TGTGCCAGCAGACCGGGACAGGGGAACACCGGGGAGCTGTTTTTT
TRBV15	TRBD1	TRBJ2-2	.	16	CATSRGGQGAAGELFF	TGTGCCACCAGCAGAGGGGGACAGGGGGCAGCCGGGGAGCTGTTTTTT
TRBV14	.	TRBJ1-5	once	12	CASSRGRQPQHF	TGTGCCAGCAGTAGGGGCCGTCAGCCCCAGCATTTT
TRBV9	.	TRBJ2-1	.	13	CASSPIGWNEQFF	TGTGCCAGCAGCCCGATCGGATGGAATGAGCAGTTCTTC
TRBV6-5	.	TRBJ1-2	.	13	CASSYSYRGGYTF	TGTGCCAGCAGTTACTCTTATAGGGGAGGCTACACCTTC